This is a list of T cell receptor beta chains from one sample in a study of STAT3 mutations in large granular lymphocyte leukemia. Repertoires were generated with immunoSEQ multiplex PCR, while TCRdb's copy carries only in-frame clones and drops some. The profile covers about 42,000 clones, with about 81% appearing a single time and 0.4% to 0.55% taken by the ten largest. The specimen was PBMCs. Source of these receptors: a human donor with T large granular lymphocyte leukemia. Some clones in this sample may be carry-over from other donors' samples. Both conserved end residues are part of each CDR3. D genes are given only for firm matches. Size tells how often a clone was seen (once, few, many) or the class of an expanded clone, and some rows leave it out.

TRBJ2-7 | . | TRBV4-3 | . | CASSPEPAHEQYF | TGCGCCAGCAGCCCAGAGCCGGCCCACGAGCAGTACTTC
TRBJ2-1 | . | TRBV18 | . | CASSPLGEYNEQFF | TGTGCCAGCTCACCACTGGGGGAATACAATGAGCAGTTCTTC
TRBJ2-2 | . | TRBV19 | few | CASSTQGQVFF | TGTGCCAGTAGTACCCAGGGGCAGGTGTTTTTT
TRBJ1-6 | TRBD1 | TRBV2 | . | CASRADRADPPLHF | TGTGCCAGCAGAGCGGACAGGGCGGATCCACCCCTCCACTTT
TRBJ1-5 | . | TRBV19 | once | CASSMPGYSNQPQHF | TGTGCCAGTAGTATGCCCGGTTATAGCAATCAGCCCCAGCATTTT
TRBJ1-6 | TRBD1 | TRBV20-1 | . | CSAQGGTPLHF | TGCAGTGCACAGGGGGGGACACCCCTCCACTTT
TRBJ2-7 | . | TRBV30 | . | CAWSVIHHEQYF | TGTGCCTGGAGTGTGATCCACCACGAGCAGTACTTC
TRBJ2-1 | . | TRBV6-1 | few | CASSEWRTSSYNEQFF | TGTGCCAGCAGTGAATGGCGGACCAGCTCCTACAATGAGCAGTTCTTC
TRBJ1-5 | TRBD1 | TRBV19 | once | CASSINRDSRNQPQHF | TGTGCCAGTAGTATCAACCGGGACAGCCGCAATCAGCCCCAGCATTTT
TRBJ2-3 | TRBD1 | TRBV5-6 | . | CASSLVQGAYTQYF | TGTGCCAGCAGCTTGGTTCAGGGGGCTTATACGCAGTATTTT
TRBJ1-1 | . | TRBV7-8 | . | CASSLVRQSVNTEAFF | TGTGCCAGCAGCTTAGTGAGGCAGAGCGTGAACACTGAAGCTTTCTTT
TRBJ1-1 | TRBD1 | TRBV4-3 | . | CASSQSGQGHTEAFF | TGCGCCAGCAGCCAGTCGGGACAGGGTCACACTGAAGCTTTCTTT
TRBJ2-2 | TRBD2 | TRBV6-1 | few | CASWPGGTNTGELFF | TGTGCCAGCTGGCCGGGAGGGACGAACACCGGGGAGCTGTTTTTT
TRBJ2-3 | TRBD2 | TRBV7-2 | . | CASSQIGGAGRDTQYF | TGTGCCAGCAGCCAAATCGGGGGGGCCGGGAGGGATACGCAGTATTTT
TRBJ1-6 | . | TRBV5-6 | . | CASSPPQTASSYNSPLHF | TGTGCCAGCTCCCCCCCACAGACGGCGAGCTCCTATAATTCACCCCTCCACTTT
TRBJ1-1 | . | TRBV10-1 | . | CASSKGGRNTEAFF | TGCGCCAGCAGCAAGGGGGGACGAAACACTGAAGCTTTCTTT
TRBJ1-6 | . | TRBV27 | few | CASSLYNSPLHF | TGTGCCAGCAGTCTTTATAATTCACCCCTCCACTTT
TRBJ2-6 | . | TRBV2 | . | CASSVVSSSGANVLTF | TGTGCCAGCAGTGTGGTCTCTAGCTCTGGGGCCAACGTCCTGACTTTC
TRBJ1-1 | . | TRBV7-9 | . | CASTPEGSYNTEAFF | TGTGCCAGCACCCCCGAGGGAAGCTATAACACTGAAGCTTTCTTT
TRBJ2-5 | . | TRBV5-8 | . | CASTLARGSQETQYF | TGTGCCAGCACCCTTGCGCGCGGATCCCAAGAGACCCAGTACTTC
TRBJ2-4 | . | TRBV4-3 | . | CASSLSRGVKNIQYF | TGCGCCAGCAGCCTTTCAAGAGGGGTCAAAAACATTCAGTACTTC
TRBJ2-5 | . | TRBV2 | . | CASKPEIQGRQETQYF | TGTGCCAGCAAGCCGGAGATACAGGGTCGGCAAGAGACCCAGTACTTC
TRBJ2-1 | TRBD2 | TRBV7-2 | . | CASSALAGGGEQFF | TGTGCCAGCAGCGCTCTAGCGGGGGGAGGTGAGCAGTTCTTC
TRBJ1-2 | TRBD1 | TRBV2 | . | CASSTRQGEGYTF | TGTGCCAGCAGCACTAGACAGGGGGAAGGCTACACCTTC
TRBJ1-5 | . | TRBV4-2 | . | CASSQDWEGNQPQHF | TGTGCCAGCAGCCAAGACTGGGAGGGCAATCAGCCCCAGCATTTT
TRBJ1-4 | . | TRBV7-2 | . | CASSGGPNEKLFF | TGTGCCAGCAGCGGGGGACCGAATGAAAAACTGTTTTTT
TRBJ2-1 | . | TRBV27 | . | CASRNHLTSHNEQFF | TGTGCCAGCAGAAATCACCTGACCTCCCACAATGAGCAGTTCTTC